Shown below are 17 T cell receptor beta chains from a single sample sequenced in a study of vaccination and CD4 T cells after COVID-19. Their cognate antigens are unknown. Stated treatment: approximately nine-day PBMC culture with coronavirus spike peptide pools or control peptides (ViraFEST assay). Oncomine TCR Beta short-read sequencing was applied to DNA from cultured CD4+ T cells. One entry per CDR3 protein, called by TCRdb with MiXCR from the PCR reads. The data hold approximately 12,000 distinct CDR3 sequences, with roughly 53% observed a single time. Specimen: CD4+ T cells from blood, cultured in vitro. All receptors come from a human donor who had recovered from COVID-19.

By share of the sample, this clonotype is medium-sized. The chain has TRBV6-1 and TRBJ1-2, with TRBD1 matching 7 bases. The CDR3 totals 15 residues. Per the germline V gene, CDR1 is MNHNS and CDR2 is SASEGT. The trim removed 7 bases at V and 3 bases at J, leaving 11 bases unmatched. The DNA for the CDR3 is TGTGCCAGCATCCCCCTGCGGCAGGGGGACTATGGCTACACCTTC. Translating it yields CASIPLRQGDYGYTF.

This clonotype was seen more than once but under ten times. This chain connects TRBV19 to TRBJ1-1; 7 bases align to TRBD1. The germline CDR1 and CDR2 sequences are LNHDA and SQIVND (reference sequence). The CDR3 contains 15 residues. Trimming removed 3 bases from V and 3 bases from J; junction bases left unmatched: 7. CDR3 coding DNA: TGTGCCAGTAGTATCAATGACAGGGTGGACACTGAAGCTTTCTTT. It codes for CASSINDRVDTEAFF.

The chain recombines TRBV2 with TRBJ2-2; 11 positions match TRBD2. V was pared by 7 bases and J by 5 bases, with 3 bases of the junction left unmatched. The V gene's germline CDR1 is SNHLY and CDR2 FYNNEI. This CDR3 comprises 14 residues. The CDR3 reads CASMRLAGTGELFF. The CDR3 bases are TGTGCCAGCATGCGACTAGCGGGAACCGGGGAGCTGTTTTTT.

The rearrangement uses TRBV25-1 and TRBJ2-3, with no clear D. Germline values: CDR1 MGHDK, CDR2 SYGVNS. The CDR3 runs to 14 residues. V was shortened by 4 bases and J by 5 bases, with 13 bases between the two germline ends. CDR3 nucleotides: TGTGCCAGCAGTGGAATGGAACCAGGAGATACGCAGTATTTT. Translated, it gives CASSGMEPGDTQYF. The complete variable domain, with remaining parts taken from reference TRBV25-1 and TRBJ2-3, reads EADIYQTPRYLVIGTGKKITLECSQTMGHDKMYWYQQDPGMELHLIHYSYGVNSTEKGDLSSESTVSRIRTEHFPLTLESARPSHTSQYLCASSGMEPGDTQYFGPGTRLTVL.

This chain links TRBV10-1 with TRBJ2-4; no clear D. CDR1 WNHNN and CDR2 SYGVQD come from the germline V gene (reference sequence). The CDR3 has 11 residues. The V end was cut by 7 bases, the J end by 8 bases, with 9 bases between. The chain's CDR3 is CASINPDIQYF. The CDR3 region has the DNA TGCGCCAGCATTAACCCTGACATTCAGTACTTC.

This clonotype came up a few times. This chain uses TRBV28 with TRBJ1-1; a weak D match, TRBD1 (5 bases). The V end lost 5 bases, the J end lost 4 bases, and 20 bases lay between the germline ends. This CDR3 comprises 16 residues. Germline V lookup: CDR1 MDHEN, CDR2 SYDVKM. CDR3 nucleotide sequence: TGTGCCAGCAGTCCCAATGTTTGGGGGATGGGCACTGAAGCTTTCTTT. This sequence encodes CASSPNVWGMGTEAFF.

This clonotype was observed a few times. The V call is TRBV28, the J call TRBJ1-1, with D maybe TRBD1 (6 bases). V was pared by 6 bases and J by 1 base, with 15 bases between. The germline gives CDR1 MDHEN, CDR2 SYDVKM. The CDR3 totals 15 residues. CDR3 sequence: CASRHGRGANTEAFF. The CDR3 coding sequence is TGTGCCAGCAGACACGGTAGGGGGGCGAACACTGAAGCTTTCTTT.

CDR3 region: CASSMDWDQPQHF. The CDR3, as DNA: TGTGCCAGTAGTATGGACTGGGATCAGCCCCAGCATTTT. This rearrangement joins TRBV19 to TRBJ1-5; D unresolved. V was trimmed by 3 bases and J by 5 bases, leaving 8 bases between them. The germline CDR1 and CDR2 sequences are LNHDA and SQIVND (reference sequence). The CDR3 has 13 amino acids. Based on the CDR3 plus reference TRBV19 and TRBJ1-5, the full variable domain is DGGITQSPKYLFRKEGQNVTLSCEQNLNHDAMYWYRQDPGQGLRLIYYSQIVNDFQKGDIAEGYSVSREKKESFPLTVTSAQKNPTAFYLCASSMDWDQPQHFGDGTRLSIL.

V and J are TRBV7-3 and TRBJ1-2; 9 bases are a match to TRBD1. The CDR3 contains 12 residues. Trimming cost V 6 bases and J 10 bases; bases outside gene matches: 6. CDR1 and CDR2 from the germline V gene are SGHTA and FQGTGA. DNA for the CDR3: TGTGCCAGCAGTACAGGGGGCAATGACTACACCTTC. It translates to CASSTGGNDYTF.

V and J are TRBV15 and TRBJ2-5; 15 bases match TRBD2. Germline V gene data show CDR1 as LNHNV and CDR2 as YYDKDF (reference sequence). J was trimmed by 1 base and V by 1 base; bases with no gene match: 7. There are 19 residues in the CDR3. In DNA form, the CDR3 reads TGTGCCACCAGCAGAGGGACTAGCGGGAGGGCCACCCTCCAAGAGACCCAGTACTTC. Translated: CATSRGTSGRATLQETQYF.

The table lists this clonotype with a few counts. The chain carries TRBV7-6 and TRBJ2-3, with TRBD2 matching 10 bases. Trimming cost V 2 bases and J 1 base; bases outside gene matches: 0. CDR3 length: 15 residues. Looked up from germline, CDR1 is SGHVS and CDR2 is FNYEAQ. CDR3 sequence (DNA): TGTGCCAGCAGCTTACTAGCGGGGGGCACAGATACGCAGTATTTT. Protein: CASSLLAGGTDTQYF.

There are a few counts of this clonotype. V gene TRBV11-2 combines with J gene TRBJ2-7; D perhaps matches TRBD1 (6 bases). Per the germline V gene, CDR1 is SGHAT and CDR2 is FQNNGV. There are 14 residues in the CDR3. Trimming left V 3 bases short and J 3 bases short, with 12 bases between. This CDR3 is CASSLGQRYYEQYF. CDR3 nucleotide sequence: TGTGCCAGCAGCTTGGGACAAAGATACTACGAGCAGTACTTC.

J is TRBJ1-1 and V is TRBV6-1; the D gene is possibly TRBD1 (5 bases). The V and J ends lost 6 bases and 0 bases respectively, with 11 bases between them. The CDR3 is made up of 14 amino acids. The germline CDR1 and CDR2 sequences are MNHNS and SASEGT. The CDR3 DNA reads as TGTGCCAGCAGCGGAGTGACAGTGAACACTGAAGCTTTCTTT. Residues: CASSGVTVNTEAFF.

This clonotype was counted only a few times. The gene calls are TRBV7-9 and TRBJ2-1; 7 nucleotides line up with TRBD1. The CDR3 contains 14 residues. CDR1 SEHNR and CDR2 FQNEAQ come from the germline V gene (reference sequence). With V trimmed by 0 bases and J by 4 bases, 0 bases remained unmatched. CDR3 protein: CASSLAGQYNEQFF. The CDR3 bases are TGTGCCAGCAGCTTAGCGGGACAGTACAATGAGCAGTTCTTC. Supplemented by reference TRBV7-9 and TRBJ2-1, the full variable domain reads DTGVSQNPRHKITKRGQNVTFRCDPISEHNRLYWYRQTLGQGPEFLTYFQNEAQLEKSRLLSDRFSAERPKGSFSTLEIQRTEQGDSAMYLCASSLAGQYNEQFFGPGTRLTVL.

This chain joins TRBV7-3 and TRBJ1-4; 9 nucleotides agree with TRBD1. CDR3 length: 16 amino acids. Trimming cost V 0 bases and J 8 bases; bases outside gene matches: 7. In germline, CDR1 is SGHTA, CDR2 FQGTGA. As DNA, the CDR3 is TGTGCCAGCAGCTTAACTGGGGACAGGGCTCGCGAAAAACTGTTTTTT. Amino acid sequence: CASSLTGDRAREKLFF.

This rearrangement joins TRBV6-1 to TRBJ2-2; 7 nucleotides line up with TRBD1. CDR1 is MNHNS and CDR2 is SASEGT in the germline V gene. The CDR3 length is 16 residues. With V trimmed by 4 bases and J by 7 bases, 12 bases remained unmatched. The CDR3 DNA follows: TGTGCCAGCAGTGGACGGAACAGGGGAATGGGCGGGGAGCTGTTTTTT. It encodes CASSGRNRGMGGELFF.

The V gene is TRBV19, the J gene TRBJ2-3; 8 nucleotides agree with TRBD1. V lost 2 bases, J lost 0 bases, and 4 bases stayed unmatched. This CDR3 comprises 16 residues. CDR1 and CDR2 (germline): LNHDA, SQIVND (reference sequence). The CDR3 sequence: CASSIKRTGSTDTQYF. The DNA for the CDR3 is TGTGCCAGTAGTATAAAGAGGACAGGGAGCACAGATACGCAGTATTTT.